This TCR beta chain was sequenced for a study of cytomegalovirus exposure and HLA in healthy donors. The length of the CDR3 is 15 residues. Trimming removed 2 bases at V and 7 bases at J, with 15 bases between. The germline V gene encodes CDR1 GTSNPN and CDR2 SVGIG (reference sequence). Notes on the study in general: 87-base-pair reads could not separate some V segments, including TRBV6-2 and TRBV6-3.

This clone occurred many times. What it binds is not known. Other nucleotide sequences from this sample produce the same CDR3. Primers included in the PCR were 60 Vbeta and 13 Jbeta primers. TCRdb's table, derived via immunoSEQ multiplex PCR, lists solely in-frame clones and lacks some. Of some 120,000 clones listed, 60% to 85% are singletons. The TCR was taken from a man aged 45-60 years in good health and CMV-seronegative. Sequencing used PBMCs. V gene TRBV30 combines with J gene TRBJ1-6, with D maybe TRBD1 (5 bases). CDR3 protein: CAWSIPGSGNSPLHF. CDR3 DNA sequence: TGTGCCTGGAGTATCCCAGGGAGCGGGAATTCACCCCTCCACTTT.